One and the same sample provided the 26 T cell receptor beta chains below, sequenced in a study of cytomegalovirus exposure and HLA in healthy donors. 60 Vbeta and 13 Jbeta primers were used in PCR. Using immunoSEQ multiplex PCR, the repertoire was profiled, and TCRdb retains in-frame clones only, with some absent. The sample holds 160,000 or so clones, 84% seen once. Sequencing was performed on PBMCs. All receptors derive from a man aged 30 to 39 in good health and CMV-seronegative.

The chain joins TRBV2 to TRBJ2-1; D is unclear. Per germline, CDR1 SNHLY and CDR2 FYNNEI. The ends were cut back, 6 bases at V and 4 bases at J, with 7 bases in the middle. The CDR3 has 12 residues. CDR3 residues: CASRDKYNEQFF. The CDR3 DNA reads TGTGCCAGCAGAGACAAGTACAATGAGCAGTTCTTC.

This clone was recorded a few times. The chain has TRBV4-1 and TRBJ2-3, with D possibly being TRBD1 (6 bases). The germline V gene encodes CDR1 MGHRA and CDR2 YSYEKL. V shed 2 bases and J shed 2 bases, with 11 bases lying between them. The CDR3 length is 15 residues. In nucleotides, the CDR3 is TGCGCCAGCAGCCAACAAAGGGGGACCACAGATACGCAGTATTTT. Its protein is CASSQQRGTTDTQYF.

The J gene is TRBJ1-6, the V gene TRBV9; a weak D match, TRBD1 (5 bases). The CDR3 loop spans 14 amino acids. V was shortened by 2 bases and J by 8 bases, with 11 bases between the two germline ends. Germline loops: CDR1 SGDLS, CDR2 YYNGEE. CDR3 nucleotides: TGTGCCAGCAGCGTGGCAGGGATGGATTCACCCCTCCACTTT. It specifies CASSVAGMDSPLHF.

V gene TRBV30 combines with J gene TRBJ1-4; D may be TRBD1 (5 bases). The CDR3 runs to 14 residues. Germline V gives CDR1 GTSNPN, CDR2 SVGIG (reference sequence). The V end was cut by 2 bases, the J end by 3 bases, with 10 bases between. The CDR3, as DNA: TGTGCCTGGAGTATCGGGGGAGCTAATGAAAAACTGTTTTTT. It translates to CAWSIGGANEKLFF.

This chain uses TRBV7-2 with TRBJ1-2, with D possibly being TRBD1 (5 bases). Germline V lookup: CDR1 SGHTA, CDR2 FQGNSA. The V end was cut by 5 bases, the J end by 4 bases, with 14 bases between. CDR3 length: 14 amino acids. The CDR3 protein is CASSLDYRGYGYTF. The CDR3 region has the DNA TGTGCCAGCAGCCTGGACTATAGGGGCTATGGCTACACCTTC.

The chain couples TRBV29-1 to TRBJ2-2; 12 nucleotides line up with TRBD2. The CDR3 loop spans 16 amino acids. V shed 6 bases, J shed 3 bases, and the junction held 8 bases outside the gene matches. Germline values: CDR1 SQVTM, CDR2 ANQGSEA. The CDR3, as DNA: TGCAGCGTCACAGGACTAGCGGGGTTGTACACCGGGGAGCTGTTTTTT. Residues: CSVTGLAGLYTGELFF.

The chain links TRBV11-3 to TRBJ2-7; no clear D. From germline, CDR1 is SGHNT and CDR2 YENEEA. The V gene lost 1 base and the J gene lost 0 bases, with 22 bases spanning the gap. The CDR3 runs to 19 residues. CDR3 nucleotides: TGTGCCAGCAGCTTAGCCCCCGGCAGGAAACTTAGAATCTCCTACGAGCAGTACTTC. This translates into CASSLAPGRKLRISYEQYF. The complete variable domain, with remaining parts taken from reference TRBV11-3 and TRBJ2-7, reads EAGVVQSPRYKIIEKKQPVAFWCNPISGHNTLYWYLQNLGQGPELLIRYENEEAVDDSQLPKDRFSAERLKGVDSTLKIQPAELGDSAVYLCASSLAPGRKLRISYEQYFGPGTRLTVT.

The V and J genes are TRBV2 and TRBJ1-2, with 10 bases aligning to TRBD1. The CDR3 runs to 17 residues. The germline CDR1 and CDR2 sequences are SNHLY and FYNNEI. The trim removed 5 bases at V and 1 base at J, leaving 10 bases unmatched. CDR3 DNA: TGTGCCAGCAGTTCGGACAGGGGGAACTCATTTAACTATGGCTACACCTTC. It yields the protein CASSSDRGNSFNYGYTF.

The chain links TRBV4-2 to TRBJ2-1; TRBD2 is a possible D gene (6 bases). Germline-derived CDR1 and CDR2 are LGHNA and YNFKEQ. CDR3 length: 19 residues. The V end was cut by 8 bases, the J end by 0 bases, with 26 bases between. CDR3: CASSLRDSSVFVSYNEQFF. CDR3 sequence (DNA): TGTGCCAGCTCACTCCGGGACTCCAGTGTTTTTGTCTCCTACAATGAGCAGTTCTTC.

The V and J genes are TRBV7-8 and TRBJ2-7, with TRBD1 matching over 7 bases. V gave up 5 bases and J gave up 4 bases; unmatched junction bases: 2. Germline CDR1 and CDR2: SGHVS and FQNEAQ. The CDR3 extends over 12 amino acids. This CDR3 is CASSEQGYEQYF. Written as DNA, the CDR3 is TGTGCCAGCAGCGAACAGGGGTACGAGCAGTACTTC.

The CDR3 sequence is CASISGSYNEQFF. The CDR3 nucleotides read TGTGCCAGTATTAGCGGGAGTTACAATGAGCAGTTCTTC. This rearrangement joins TRBV28 to TRBJ2-1; 9 positions agree with TRBD2. The CDR3 totals 13 residues. CDR1 and CDR2 from the germline V gene are MDHEN and SYDVKM. The trim removed 9 bases at V and 4 bases at J, leaving 4 bases unmatched.

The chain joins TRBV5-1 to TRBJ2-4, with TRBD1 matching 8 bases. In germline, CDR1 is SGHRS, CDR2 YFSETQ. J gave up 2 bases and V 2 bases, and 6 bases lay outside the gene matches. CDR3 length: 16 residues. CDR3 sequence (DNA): TGCGCCAGCAGCTTAGTGACAGGGGTGTCCAAAAACATTCAGTACTTC. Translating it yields CASSLVTGVSKNIQYF.

The CDR3 loop is CASSFGGASRDTQYF. The CDR3, as DNA: TGTGCCAGCAGTTTCGGCGGGGCCTCACGAGATACGCAGTATTTT. V usage is TRBV6-5 and J usage is TRBJ2-3, with a possible D match to TRBD2 (6 bases). The germline CDR1 and CDR2 sequences are MNHEY and SVGAGI. There are 15 residues in the CDR3. V was pared by 4 bases and J by 5 bases, with 16 bases between.

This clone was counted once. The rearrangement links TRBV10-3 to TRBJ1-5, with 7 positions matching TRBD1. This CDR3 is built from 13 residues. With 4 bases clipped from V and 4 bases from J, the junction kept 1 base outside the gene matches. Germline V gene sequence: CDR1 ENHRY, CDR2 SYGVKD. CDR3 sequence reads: CAISGQGNQPQHF. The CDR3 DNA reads TGTGCCATCAGTGGACAGGGTAATCAGCCCCAGCATTTT.

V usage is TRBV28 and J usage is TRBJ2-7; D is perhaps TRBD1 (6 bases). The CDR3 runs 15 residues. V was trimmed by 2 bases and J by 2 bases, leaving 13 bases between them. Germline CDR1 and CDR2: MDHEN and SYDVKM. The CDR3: CASSLRGLDPYEQYF. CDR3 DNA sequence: TGTGCCAGCAGTTTAAGGGGGTTAGATCCCTACGAGCAGTACTTC.

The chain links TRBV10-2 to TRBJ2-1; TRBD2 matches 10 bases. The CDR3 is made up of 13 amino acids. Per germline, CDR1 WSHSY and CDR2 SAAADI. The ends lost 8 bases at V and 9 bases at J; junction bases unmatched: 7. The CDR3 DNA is TGCGCCAGCCAGCGGGGGGGCGGTGGTGAGCAGTTCTTC. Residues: CASQRGGGGEQFF.

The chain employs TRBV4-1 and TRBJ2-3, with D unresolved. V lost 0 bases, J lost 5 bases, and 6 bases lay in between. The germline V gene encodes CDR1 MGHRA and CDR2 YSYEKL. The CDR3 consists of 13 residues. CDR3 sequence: CASSQDGEDTQYF. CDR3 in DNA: TGCGCCAGCAGCCAAGATGGAGAAGATACGCAGTATTTT.

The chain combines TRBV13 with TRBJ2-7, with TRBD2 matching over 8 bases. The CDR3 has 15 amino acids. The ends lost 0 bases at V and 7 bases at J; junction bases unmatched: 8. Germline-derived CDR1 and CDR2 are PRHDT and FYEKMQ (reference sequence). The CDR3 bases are TGTGCCAGCAGCTTAGGGGCTAGCGGGTATCCGGAGCAGTACTTC. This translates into CASSLGASGYPEQYF. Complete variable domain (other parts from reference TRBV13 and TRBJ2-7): AAGVIQSPRHLIKEKRETATLKCYPIPRHDTVYWYQQGPGQDPQFLISFYEKMQSDKGSIPDRFSAQQFSDYHSELNMSSLELGDSALYFCASSLGASGYPEQYFGPGTRLTVT.

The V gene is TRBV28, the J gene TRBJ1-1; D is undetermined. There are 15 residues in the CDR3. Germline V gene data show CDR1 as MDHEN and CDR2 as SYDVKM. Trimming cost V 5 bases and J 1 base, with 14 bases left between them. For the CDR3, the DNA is TGTGCCAGCAGTCCCCCAACCGGGGAGAACACTGAAGCTTTCTTT. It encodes CASSPPTGENTEAFF.

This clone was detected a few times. The CDR3 is CASSQGSENIQYF. CDR3 nucleotides: TGCGCCAGCAGCCAAGGGTCAGAAAACATTCAGTACTTC. The chain joins TRBV4-1 to TRBJ2-4; D not resolved. Trimming took off 1 base at V and 5 bases at J, with 6 bases between the two ends. The CDR3 runs 13 residues. CDR1 and CDR2 (germline): MGHRA, YSYEKL.

CDR3 sequence (DNA): TGTGCCAGCAGGGACAGGGAAAGCACAGATACGCAGTATTTT. As protein: CASRDRESTDTQYF. V is TRBV5-4 and J is TRBJ2-3; 8 positions agree with TRBD1. CDR3 length equals 14 residues. J was trimmed by 0 bases and V by 5 bases; bases with no gene match: 2. Germline-derived CDR1 and CDR2 are SGHNT and YYREEE (reference sequence).

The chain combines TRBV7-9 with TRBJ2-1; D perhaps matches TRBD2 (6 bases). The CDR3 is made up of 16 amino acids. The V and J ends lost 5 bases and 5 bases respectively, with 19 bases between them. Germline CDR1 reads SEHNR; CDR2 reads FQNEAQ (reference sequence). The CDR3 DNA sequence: TGTGCCAGCAGCCTTTATTGGGGGGACTTGGACAATGAGCAGTTCTTC. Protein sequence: CASSLYWGDLDNEQFF. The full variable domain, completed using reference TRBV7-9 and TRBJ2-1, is DTGVSQNPRHKITKRGQNVTFRCDPISEHNRLYWYRQTLGQGPEFLTYFQNEAQLEKSRLLSDRFSAERPKGSFSTLEIQRTEQGDSAMYLCASSLYWGDLDNEQFFGPGTRLTVL.

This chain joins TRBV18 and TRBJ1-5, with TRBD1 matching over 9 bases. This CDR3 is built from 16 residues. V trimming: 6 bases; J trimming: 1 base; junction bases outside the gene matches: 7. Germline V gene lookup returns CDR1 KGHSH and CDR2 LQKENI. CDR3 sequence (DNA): TGTGCCAGCTCCCATACAGGGGGCCTCAGCAATCAGCCCCAGCATTTT. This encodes CASSHTGGLSNQPQHF.

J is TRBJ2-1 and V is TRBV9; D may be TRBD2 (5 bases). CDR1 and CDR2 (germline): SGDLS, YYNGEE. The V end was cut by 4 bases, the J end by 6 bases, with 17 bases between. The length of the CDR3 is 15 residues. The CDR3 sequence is CASSPGMTGSNEQFF. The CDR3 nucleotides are TGTGCCAGCAGCCCCGGGATGACGGGGTCCAATGAGCAGTTCTTC. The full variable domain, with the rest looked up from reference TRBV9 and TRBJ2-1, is DSGVTQTPKHLITATGQRVTLRCSPRSGDLSVYWYQQSLDQGLQFLIQYYNGEERAKGNILERFSAQQFPDLHSELNLSSLELGDSALYFCASSPGMTGSNEQFFGPGTRLTVL.

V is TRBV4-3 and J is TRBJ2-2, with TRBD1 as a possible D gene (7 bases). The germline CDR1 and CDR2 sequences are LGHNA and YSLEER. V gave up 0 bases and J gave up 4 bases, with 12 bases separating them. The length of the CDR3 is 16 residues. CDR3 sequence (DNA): TGCGCCAGCAGCCAAGATTGGCAGGGGGGCACCGGGGAGCTGTTTTTT. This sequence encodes CASSQDWQGGTGELFF.

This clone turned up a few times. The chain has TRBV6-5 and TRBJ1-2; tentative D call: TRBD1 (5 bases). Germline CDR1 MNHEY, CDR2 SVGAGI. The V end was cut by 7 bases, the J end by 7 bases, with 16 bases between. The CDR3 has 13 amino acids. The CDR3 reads CASTSGVQSGYTF. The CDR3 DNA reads TGTGCCAGCACCTCGGGGGTACAGAGTGGCTACACCTTC.